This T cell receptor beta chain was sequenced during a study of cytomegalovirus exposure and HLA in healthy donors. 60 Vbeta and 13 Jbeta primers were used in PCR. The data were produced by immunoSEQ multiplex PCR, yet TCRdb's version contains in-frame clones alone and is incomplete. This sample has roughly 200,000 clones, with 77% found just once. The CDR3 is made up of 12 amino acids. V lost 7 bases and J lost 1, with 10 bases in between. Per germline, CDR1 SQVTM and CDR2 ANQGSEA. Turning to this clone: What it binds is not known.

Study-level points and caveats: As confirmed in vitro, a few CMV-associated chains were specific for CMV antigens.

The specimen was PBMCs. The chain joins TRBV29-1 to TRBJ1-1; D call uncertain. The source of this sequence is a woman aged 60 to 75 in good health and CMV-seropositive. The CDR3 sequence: CSALGWNTEAFF. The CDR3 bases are TGCAGCGCCCTCGGGTGGAACACTGAAGCTTTCTTT.